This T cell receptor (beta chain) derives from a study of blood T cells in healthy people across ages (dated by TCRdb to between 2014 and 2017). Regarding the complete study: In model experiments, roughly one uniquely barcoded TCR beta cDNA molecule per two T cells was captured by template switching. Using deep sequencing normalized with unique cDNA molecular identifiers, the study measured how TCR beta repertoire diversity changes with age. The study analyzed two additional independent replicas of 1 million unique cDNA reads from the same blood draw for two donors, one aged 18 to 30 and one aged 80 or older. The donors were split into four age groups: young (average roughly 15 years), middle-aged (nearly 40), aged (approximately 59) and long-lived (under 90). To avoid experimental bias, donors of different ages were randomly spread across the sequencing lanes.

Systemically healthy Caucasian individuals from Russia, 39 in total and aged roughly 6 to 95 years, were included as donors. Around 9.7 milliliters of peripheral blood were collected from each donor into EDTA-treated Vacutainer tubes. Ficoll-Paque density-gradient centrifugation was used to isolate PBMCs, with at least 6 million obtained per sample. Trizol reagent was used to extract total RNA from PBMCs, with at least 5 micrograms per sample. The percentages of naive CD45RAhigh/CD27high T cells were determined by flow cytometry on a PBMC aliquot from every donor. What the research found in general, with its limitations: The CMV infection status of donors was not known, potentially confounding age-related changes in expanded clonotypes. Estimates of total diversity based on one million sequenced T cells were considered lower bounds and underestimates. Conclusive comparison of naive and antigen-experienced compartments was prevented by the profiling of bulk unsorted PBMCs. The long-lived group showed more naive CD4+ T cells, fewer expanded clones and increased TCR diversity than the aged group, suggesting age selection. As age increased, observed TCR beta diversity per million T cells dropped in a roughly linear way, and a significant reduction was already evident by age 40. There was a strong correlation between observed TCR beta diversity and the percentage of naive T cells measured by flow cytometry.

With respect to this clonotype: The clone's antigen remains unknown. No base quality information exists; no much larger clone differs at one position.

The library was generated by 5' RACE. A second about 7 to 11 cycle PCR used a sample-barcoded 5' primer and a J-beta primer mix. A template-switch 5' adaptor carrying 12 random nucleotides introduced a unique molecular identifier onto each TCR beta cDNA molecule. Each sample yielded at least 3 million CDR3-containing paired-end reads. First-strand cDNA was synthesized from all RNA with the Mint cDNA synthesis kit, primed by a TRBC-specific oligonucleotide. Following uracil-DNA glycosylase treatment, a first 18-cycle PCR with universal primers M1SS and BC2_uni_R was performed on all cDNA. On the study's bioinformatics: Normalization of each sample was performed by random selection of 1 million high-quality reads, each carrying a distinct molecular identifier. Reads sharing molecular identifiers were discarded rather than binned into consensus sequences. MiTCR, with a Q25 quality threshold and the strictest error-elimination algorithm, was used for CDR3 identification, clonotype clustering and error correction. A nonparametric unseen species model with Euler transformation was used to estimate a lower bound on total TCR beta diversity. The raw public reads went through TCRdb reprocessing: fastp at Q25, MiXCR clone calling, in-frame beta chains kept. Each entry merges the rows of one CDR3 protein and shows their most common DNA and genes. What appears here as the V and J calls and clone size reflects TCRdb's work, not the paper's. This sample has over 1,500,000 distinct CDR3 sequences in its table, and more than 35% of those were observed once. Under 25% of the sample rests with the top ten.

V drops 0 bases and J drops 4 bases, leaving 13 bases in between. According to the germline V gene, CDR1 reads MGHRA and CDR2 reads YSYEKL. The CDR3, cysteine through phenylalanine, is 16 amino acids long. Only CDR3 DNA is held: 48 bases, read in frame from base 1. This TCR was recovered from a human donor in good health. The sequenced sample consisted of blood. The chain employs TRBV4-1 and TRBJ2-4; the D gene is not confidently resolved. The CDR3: CASSQEAPLGKNIQYF. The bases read TGCGCCAGCAGCCAAGAAGCTCCCCTAGGTAAAAACATTCAGTACTTC.